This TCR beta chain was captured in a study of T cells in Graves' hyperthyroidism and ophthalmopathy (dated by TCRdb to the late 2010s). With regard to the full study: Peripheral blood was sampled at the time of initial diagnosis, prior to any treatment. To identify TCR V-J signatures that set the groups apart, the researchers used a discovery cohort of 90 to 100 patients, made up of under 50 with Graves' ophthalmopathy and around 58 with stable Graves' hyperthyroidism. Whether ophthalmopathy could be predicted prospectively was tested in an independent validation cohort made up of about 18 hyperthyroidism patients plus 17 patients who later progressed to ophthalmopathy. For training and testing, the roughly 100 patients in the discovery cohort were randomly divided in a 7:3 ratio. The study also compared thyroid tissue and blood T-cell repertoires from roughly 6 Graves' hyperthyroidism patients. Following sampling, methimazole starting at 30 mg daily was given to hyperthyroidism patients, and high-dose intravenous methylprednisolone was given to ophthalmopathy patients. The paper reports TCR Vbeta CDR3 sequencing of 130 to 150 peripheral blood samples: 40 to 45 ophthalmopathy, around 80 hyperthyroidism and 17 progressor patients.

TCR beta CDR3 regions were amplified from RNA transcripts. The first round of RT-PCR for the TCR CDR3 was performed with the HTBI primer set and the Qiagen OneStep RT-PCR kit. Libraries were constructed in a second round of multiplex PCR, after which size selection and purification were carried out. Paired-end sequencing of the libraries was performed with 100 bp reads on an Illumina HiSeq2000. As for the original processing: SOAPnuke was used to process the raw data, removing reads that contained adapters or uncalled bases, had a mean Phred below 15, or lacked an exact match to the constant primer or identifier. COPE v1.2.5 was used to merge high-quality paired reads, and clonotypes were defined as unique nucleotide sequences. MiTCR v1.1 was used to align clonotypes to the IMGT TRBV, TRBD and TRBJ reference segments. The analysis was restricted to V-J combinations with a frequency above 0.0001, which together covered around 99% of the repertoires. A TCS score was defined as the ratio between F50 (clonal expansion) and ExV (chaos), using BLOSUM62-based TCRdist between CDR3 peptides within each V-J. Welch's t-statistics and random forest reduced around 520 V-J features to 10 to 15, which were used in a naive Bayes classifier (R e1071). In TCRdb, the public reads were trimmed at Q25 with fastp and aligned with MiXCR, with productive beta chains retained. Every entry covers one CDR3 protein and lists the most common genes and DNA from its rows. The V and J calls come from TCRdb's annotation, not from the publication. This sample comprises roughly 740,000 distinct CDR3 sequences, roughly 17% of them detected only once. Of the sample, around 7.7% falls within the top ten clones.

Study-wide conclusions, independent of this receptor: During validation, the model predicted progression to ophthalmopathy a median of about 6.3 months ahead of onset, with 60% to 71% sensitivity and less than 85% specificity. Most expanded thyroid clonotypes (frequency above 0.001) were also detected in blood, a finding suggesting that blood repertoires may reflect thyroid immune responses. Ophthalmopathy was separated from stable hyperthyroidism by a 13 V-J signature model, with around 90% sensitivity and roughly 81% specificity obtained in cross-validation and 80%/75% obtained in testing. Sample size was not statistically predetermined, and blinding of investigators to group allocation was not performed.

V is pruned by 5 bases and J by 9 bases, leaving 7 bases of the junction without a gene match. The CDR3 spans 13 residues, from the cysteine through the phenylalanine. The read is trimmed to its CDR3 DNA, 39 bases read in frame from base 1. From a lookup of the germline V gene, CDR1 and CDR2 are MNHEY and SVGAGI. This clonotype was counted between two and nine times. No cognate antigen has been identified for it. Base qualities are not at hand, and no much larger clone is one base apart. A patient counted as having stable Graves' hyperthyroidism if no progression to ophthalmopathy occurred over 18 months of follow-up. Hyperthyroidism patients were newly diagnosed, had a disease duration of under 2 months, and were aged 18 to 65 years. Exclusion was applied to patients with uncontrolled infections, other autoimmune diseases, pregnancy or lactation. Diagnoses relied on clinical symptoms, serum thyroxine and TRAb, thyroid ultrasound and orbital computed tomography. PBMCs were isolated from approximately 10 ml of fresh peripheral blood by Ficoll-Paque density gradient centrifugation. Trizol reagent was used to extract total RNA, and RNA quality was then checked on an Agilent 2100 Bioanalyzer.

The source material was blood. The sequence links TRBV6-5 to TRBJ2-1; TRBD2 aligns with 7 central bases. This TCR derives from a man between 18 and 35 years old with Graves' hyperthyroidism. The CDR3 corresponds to CASSRTRGSEQFF. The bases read TGTGCCAGCAGTAGGACTAGGGGTAGTGAGCAGTTCTTC.